This passage covers 15 T cell receptor beta chains from one sample sequenced in a study of T cells in women clearing cervical HPV infection. Assay used: immunoSEQ multiplex PCR; TCRdb lists only in-frame clones, some missing. Its table records fewer than 35,000 clones. The sequenced sample consisted of blood buffy coat. These receptors all stem from a woman aged 18 to 75 with a cervical HPV16 infection that either progressed to CIN3+ or cleared (not recorded which).

Remarks on this clone: The read finishes 3 residues shy of the CDR3 end, and the germline J gene is used to complete it. V is TRBV20-1 and J is TRBJ1-3, with D hard to call. Germline V gene data show CDR1 as DFQATT and CDR2 as SNEGSKA (reference sequence). The CDR3 length is 16 residues. Deletions cut 5 bases from V and 4 bases from J, with 21 bases between. The CDR3 loop reads CSAGGPGPLWGNTIYF. Incomplete CDR3 DNA: TGCAGTGCTGGAGGTCCAGGTCCCCTGTGGGGAAACACC.

In regard to this clone: Read coverage stops 3 residues before the CDR3 terminus; the germline J gene supplies the remainder. This sequence joins TRBV2 and TRBJ2-1; TRBD2 matches at 7 bases. J gave up 9 bases and V 4 bases, and 9 bases lay outside the gene matches. The CDR3 covers 14 residues. Germline V gives CDR1 SNHLY, CDR2 FYNNEI. The covered CDR3 bases are TGTGCCAGCAGTGGGGGTGGGGGGGTAGGTGAG. It is translated as CASSGGGGVGE. The entire CDR3 reads CASSGGGGVGEQFF.

Comment on this clone: The read ends 3 residues early relative to the CDR3; the germline J gene fills the gap. This chain joins TRBV12-5 and TRBJ2-7, with 7 bases identical to TRBD1. This CDR3 comprises 16 residues. The junction had 15 bases not matched to a gene; V was cut back by 6 bases and J by 4 bases. Germline assignment: CDR1 LGHNT and CDR2 FRNRAP. The CDR3 here is CASGPPQDRRDYEQYF. The CDR3 bases that were read are TGTGCTAGTGGCCCCCCGCAGGACAGGAGAGATTACGAG.

As for this clone: Read data end 3 residues before the CDR3 end; the end is taken from the germline J gene. The chain uses TRBV6-2 or TRBV6-3 and TRBJ1-3; D remains ambiguous. CDR3 length equals 16 residues. Germline assignment: CDR1 MNHEY and CDR2 SVGEGT. The V and J ends lost 6 bases and 0 bases respectively, with 15 bases between them. CDR3: CASRKAGIFSGNTIYF. CDR3 bases read: TGTGCCAGCAGGAAGGCAGGAATCTTCTCTGGAAACACC.

Remarks on this clone: The read stops 3 residues short of the end of the CDR3; the missing end is completed from the germline J gene. The V gene is TRBV2, the J gene TRBJ1-6; 8 positions match TRBD1. V lost 11 bases, J lost 7 bases, and 10 bases stayed unmatched. The CDR3 has 14 amino acids. Germline V CDR1 and CDR2: SNHLY, FYNNEI. The CDR3 sequence is CAGRPGQANSPLHF. Incomplete CDR3 DNA: TGTGCCGGACGGCCGGGACAGGCCAATTCACCC. The whole variable domain, remainder taken from reference TRBV2 and TRBJ1-6, is EPEVTQTPSHQVTQMGQEVILRCVPISNHLYFYWYRQILGQKVEFLVSFYNNEISEKSEIFDDQFSVERPDGSNFTLKIRSTKLEDSAMYFCAGRPGQANSPLHFGNGTRLTVT.

Of note for this clone: The sequenced fragment ends 3 residues before the CDR3 boundary, so the rest is inferred from the germline J gene. The chain carries TRBV7-2 and TRBJ1-3; TRBD1 might be the D (6 bases). The CDR3 spans 15 residues. V was clipped by 4 bases and J by 0 bases, with 10 bases between them. Germline V gene sequence: CDR1 SGHTA, CDR2 FQGNSA. CDR3 protein: CASSWDMSSGNTIYF. The sequenced CDR3 bases are TGTGCCAGCAGCTGGGACATGAGCTCTGGAAACACC.

A remark on this clone: The CDR3 is cut off 3 residues early in the read; its end comes from the germline J gene. The chain combines TRBV4-1 with TRBJ2-7; 9 bases are a match to TRBD2. Germline V gene data show CDR1 as MGHRA and CDR2 as YSYEKL. Trimming at V came to 0 bases and at J to 0 bases, leaving 0 bases not matched to a gene. The CDR3 runs to 15 residues. The CDR3 sequence: CASSQEGLASYEQYF. The covered CDR3 bases are TGCGCCAGCAGCCAAGAGGGACTAGCCTCCTACGAG.

On this clone: The CDR3 end lies 3 residues beyond the end of the read and is filled in from the germline J gene. The gene calls are TRBV18 and TRBJ1-2, with D tentatively TRBD1 (5 bases). The CDR3 consists of 14 residues. The ends were cut back, 4 bases at V and 1 base at J, with 10 bases in the middle. The germline V gene encodes CDR1 KGHSH and CDR2 LQKENI. Here the CDR3 reads CASSQGSVNYGYTF. The covered CDR3 bases are TGTGCCAGCTCACAGGGGTCTGTTAACTATGGC. Together with reference TRBV18 and TRBJ1-2, the CDR3 gives the full variable domain: NAGVMQNPRHLVRRRGQEARLRCSPMKGHSHVYWYRQLPEEGLKFMVYLQKENIIDESGMPKERFSAEFPKEGPSILRIQQVVRGDSAAYFCASSQGSVNYGYTFGSGTRLTVV.

Comments on this clone: The CDR3 extends 3 residues past the end of the read, so its final part is completed from the germline J gene. This chain links TRBV7-6 with TRBJ2-1, with 8 bases matching TRBD1. The CDR3 runs to 13 residues. J gave up 9 bases and V 5 bases, and 6 bases lay outside the gene matches. Looked up from germline, CDR1 is SGHVS and CDR2 is FNYEAQ. This chain's CDR3 is CASSVHTGGEQFF. The part of the CDR3 DNA that was read is TGTGCCAGCAGCGTACACACAGGGGGTGAG.

Worth noting for this clone: The observed sequence ends 3 residues before the CDR3 terminus, with the missing tail filled in from the germline J gene. This chain uses TRBV12-3 or TRBV12-4 with TRBJ1-1; the D gene is possibly TRBD1 (6 bases). The CDR3 has 11 residues. The CDR3 here is CASRQGLGAFF. The DNA read from the CDR3 is TGTGCCAGCAGACAGGGTCTCGGG.

Worth noting for this clone: The observed sequence ends 3 residues before the CDR3 terminus, with the missing tail filled in from the germline J gene. The chain carries TRBV7-9 and TRBJ1-2, with D unresolved. The germline V gene encodes CDR1 SEHNR and CDR2 FQNEAQ (reference sequence). The CDR3 sequence is 12 residues long. Partial CDR3 DNA: TGTGCCAGCAGCTTTCCCGGTACTGAC. This codes for CASSFPGTD. The entire CDR3 reads CASSFPGTDYTF.

Concerning this clone: The read stops 3 residues short of the end of the CDR3; the missing end is completed from the germline J gene. V is TRBV5-8 and J is TRBJ2-7; 7 bases fit TRBD1. CDR1 and CDR2 (germline): SGHTS, YDEGEE. V was clipped by 0 bases and J by 2 bases; unmatched bases: 5. The CDR3 has 15 residues. The CDR3 reads CASSLEGRGPYEQYF. The CDR3 DNA, read in part, is TGTGCCAGCAGCTTGGAGGGAAGGGGGCCCTACGAG.

Comment on this clone: The read terminates 3 residues ahead of where the CDR3 ends, so the germline J gene completes it. This chain joins TRBV20-1 and TRBJ2-5, with 7 positions matching TRBD2. The germline CDR1 and CDR2 sequences are DFQATT and SNEGSKA (reference sequence). With V trimmed by 3 bases and J by 5 bases, 12 bases remained unmatched. CDR3 length: 15 residues. The chain's CDR3 is CSARNLAEAQETQYF. The CDR3 bases that were read are TGCAGTGCTAGGAATCTAGCGGAAGCTCAGGAGACC.

On this clone: The read terminates 3 residues before the CDR3 end, so the remaining end is supplied by the germline J gene. The chain has TRBV5-1 and TRBJ1-5; 10 positions agree with TRBD1. The germline V gene encodes CDR1 SGHRS and CDR2 YFSETQ. Trimming at V came to 4 bases and at J to 7 bases, leaving 11 bases not matched to a gene. The CDR3 length is 16 residues. Incomplete CDR3 DNA: TGCGCCAGCAGCGTAGGGACAGGGGAAAGCGAACAGCCC. Protein: CASSVGTGESEQP. The whole CDR3 reads CASSVGTGESEQPQHF.

About this clone itself: The read ends 3 residues before the CDR3 terminus; that terminus is restored from the germline J gene. The chain combines TRBV30 with TRBJ2-1, with 12 bases aligning to TRBD1. Germline assignment: CDR1 GTSNPN and CDR2 SVGIG (reference sequence). J lost 4 bases, V lost 7 bases, and 11 bases had no gene match. The CDR3 sequence is 16 residues long. The DNA read from the CDR3 is TGTGCCTCAGATCCGAGGGGACAGGGGGCTTACAATGAG. It codes for CASDPRGQGAYNE. The complete CDR3 protein is CASDPRGQGAYNEQFF. Combining the CDR3 with reference TRBV30 and TRBJ2-1 gives the whole variable domain SQTIHQWPATLVQPVGSPLSLECTVEGTSNPNLYWYRQAAGRGLQLLFYSVGIGQISSEVPQNLSASRPQDRQFILSSKKLLLSDSGFYLCASDPRGQGAYNEQFFGPGTRLTVL.